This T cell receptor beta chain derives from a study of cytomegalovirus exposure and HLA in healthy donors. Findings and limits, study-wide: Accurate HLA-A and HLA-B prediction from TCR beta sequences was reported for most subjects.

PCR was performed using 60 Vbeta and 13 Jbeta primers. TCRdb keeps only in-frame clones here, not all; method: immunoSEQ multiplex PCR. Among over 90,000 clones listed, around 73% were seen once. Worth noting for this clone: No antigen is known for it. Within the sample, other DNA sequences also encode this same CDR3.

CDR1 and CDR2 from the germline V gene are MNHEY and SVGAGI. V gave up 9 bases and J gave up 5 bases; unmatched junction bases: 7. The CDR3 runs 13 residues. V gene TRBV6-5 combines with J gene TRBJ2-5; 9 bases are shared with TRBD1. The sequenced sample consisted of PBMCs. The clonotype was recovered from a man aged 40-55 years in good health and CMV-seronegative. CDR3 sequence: CASRRQGVETQYF. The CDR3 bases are TGTGCCAGTAGGAGACAGGGGGTTGAGACCCAGTACTTC.